The 20 T cell receptor beta chains in this list originate from one sample, sequenced in a study of cytomegalovirus exposure and HLA in healthy donors. Researchers ran the PCR with 60 Vbeta and 13 Jbeta primers. Method: immunoSEQ multiplex PCR; TCRdb's copy keeps in-frame clones and lacks some. The table has 150,000 to 200,000 clones, 75% to 80% seen once; the top ten hold about 0.91%. Material: PBMCs. The receptors here all came from a woman in her forties or fifties in good health and CMV-seropositive.

V usage is TRBV7-2 and J usage is TRBJ2-1; 7 positions agree with TRBD2. After removal of 1 base from V and 16 bases from J, the junction contained 10 bases not matched to a gene. CDR1 SGHTA and CDR2 FQGNSA come from the germline V gene. This CDR3 comprises 13 residues. The CDR3, as DNA: TGTGCCAGCAGCTTAGATATCGAGCGGGGCCGTTTCTTC. Encoded protein: CASSLDIERGRFF.

The chain is built from TRBV28 and TRBJ1-5; D ambiguous. The germline CDR1 and CDR2 sequences are MDHEN and SYDVKM. The germline V and J ends were trimmed by 8 bases and 9 bases, with 20 bases remaining between them. This CDR3 has 14 residues. The CDR3 nucleotides are TGTGCCAGCTCCCCTGTGAGGGCGTCCCGGCCCCAGCATTTT. Its protein product is CASSPVRASRPQHF.

The chain employs TRBV5-5 and TRBJ1-2, with D possibly matching TRBD1 (5 bases). Germline CDR1 SGHKS, CDR2 YYEKEE (reference sequence). This CDR3 region has 16 residues. V was trimmed by 0 bases and J by 3 bases, leaving 15 bases between them. In DNA form, the CDR3 reads TGTGCCAGCAGCTTGGCCAACAGGCTATTCGACTATGGCTACACCTTC. Translated, it gives CASSLANRLFDYGYTF. The complete variable domain, with remaining parts taken from reference TRBV5-5 and TRBJ1-2, reads DAGVTQSPTHLIKTRGQQVTLRCSPISGHKSVSWYQQVLGQGPQFIFQYYEKEERGRGNFPDRFSARQFPNYSSELNVNALLLGDSALYLCASSLANRLFDYGYTFGSGTRLTVV.

This clone came up once. The J gene is TRBJ2-1, the V gene TRBV5-1, with TRBD1 identical over 7 bases. The CDR3 has 15 residues. V lost 0 bases, J lost 4 bases, and 4 bases stayed unmatched. Germline CDR1 SGHRS, CDR2 YFSETQ. The CDR3 is CASSLAWDRYNEQFF. The DNA for the CDR3 is TGCGCCAGCAGCTTGGCCTGGGACAGATACAATGAGCAGTTCTTC.

This chain connects TRBV7-9 to TRBJ1-2, with TRBD1 matching over 8 bases. Trimming cost V 4 bases and J 2 bases; bases outside gene matches: 3. The V gene's germline CDR1 is SEHNR and CDR2 FQNEAQ (reference sequence). The CDR3 sequence is 14 residues long. DNA for the CDR3: TGTGCCAGCAGCTCCGGACAGGGAAACTATGGCTACACCTTC. Protein product: CASSSGQGNYGYTF. Complete variable domain (other parts from reference TRBV7-9 and TRBJ1-2): DTGVSQNPRHKITKRGQNVTFRCDPISEHNRLYWYRQTLGQGPEFLTYFQNEAQLEKSRLLSDRFSAERPKGSFSTLEIQRTEQGDSAMYLCASSSGQGNYGYTFGSGTRLTVV.

The rearrangement uses TRBV7-9 and TRBJ2-3, with D maybe TRBD2 (6 bases). The CDR3 contains 15 residues. Per the germline V gene, CDR1 is SEHNR and CDR2 is FQNEAQ (reference sequence). Trimming left V 0 bases short and J 1 base short, with 8 bases between. The CDR3 is CASSLAASGTDTQYF. In DNA, the CDR3 is TGTGCCAGCAGCTTAGCGGCTAGCGGCACAGATACGCAGTATTTT.

This clone has more than one count but fewer than ten. This chain connects TRBV19 to TRBJ2-1, with D tentatively TRBD2 (6 bases). The CDR3 totals 14 residues. Germline V CDR1 and CDR2: LNHDA, SQIVND (reference sequence). V gave up 6 bases and J gave up 2 bases, with 11 bases separating them. CDR3: CASRNPGAYNEQFF. The CDR3 DNA is TGTGCCAGTAGAAACCCGGGGGCCTACAATGAGCAGTTCTTC.

The rearrangement uses TRBV7-6 and TRBJ2-1, with 11 bases identical to TRBD2. The junction had 2 bases not matched to a gene; V was cut back by 3 bases and J by 4 bases. This CDR3 has 15 residues. Germline CDR1 is SGHVS and CDR2 is FNYEAQ. CDR3 protein: CASSFRTSGYNEQFF. Written as DNA, the CDR3 is TGTGCCAGCAGCTTTAGGACTAGCGGGTACAATGAGCAGTTCTTC.

This chain joins TRBV5-6 and TRBJ2-5; 7 nucleotides line up with TRBD2. The germline V gene has CDR1 SGHDT and CDR2 YYEEEE. This CDR3 has 19 amino acids. With V trimmed by 1 base and J by 5 bases, 20 bases remained unmatched. This chain's CDR3 is CASSLRRENFGGAGETQYF. The CDR3 DNA is TGTGCCAGCAGCTTGCGGCGGGAGAACTTTGGGGGAGCCGGGGAGACCCAGTACTTC.

The V gene is TRBV5-4, the J gene TRBJ2-1; TRBD1 aligns across 7 bases. From germline, CDR1 is SGHNT and CDR2 YYREEE (reference sequence). V lost 3 bases to trimming and J lost 9 bases; unmatched junction nucleotides: 6. The CDR3 extends over 13 amino acids. The chain's CDR3 is CASSSGTAFEQFF. In DNA, the CDR3 is TGTGCCAGCAGCTCGGGGACAGCTTTTGAGCAGTTCTTC.

The V and J genes are TRBV11-2 and TRBJ2-3; TRBD2 aligns across 8 bases. CDR3 size: 14 residues. The germline V gene encodes CDR1 SGHAT and CDR2 FQNNGV. The V gene end was trimmed by 5 bases and the J gene end by 1 base; junction bases not matched to a gene: 2. CDR3 sequence reads: CASSPTSGTDTQYF. The CDR3 bases are TGTGCCAGCAGCCCGACTAGCGGCACAGATACGCAGTATTTT.

The rearrangement uses TRBV4-3 and TRBJ1-4; 7 bases are a match to TRBD1. The junction had 11 bases not matched to a gene; V was cut back by 4 bases and J by 0 bases. Germline V CDR1 and CDR2: LGHNA, YSLEER. The CDR3 runs to 18 residues. The CDR3 nucleotides are TGCGCCAGCAGCCCCTTTGGGGGACAGTTTGCAACTAATGAAAAACTGTTTTTT. It specifies CASSPFGGQFATNEKLFF.

The chain combines TRBV4-2 with TRBJ2-1; 10 bases map to TRBD2. Germline assignment: CDR1 LGHNA and CDR2 YNFKEQ. The CDR3 spans 16 residues. Unmatched junction bases numbered 8, after V lost 4 bases and J lost 5 bases. CDR3 residues: CASSLSGLAEHNEQFF. The CDR3, as DNA: TGTGCCAGCAGCCTCTCCGGACTAGCGGAACACAATGAGCAGTTCTTC.

The gene calls are TRBV7-2 and TRBJ2-5; 8 bases agree with TRBD2. Germline CDR1 is SGHTA and CDR2 is FQGNSA. The CDR3 is made up of 15 amino acids. Trimming at V came to 5 bases and at J to 4 bases, leaving 9 bases not matched to a gene. The CDR3 DNA reads as TGTGCCAGCAGCCCCCAGGCGGGGGGAAGAGAGACCCAGTACTTC. It translates to CASSPQAGGRETQYF.

The chain joins TRBV18 to TRBJ1-2; D unresolved. V was clipped by 0 bases and J by 0 bases, with 8 bases between them. The germline V gene encodes CDR1 KGHSH and CDR2 LQKENI. This CDR3 is 15 amino acids long. In nucleotides, the CDR3 is TGTGCCAGCTCACCACCGGCGGCCGCTAACTATGGCTACACCTTC. The encoded protein is CASSPPAAANYGYTF.

This clone was counted only a few times. The V gene is TRBV6-1, the J gene TRBJ1-2; possible D gene TRBD1, 5 bases. The germline V and J ends were trimmed by 7 bases and 2 bases, with 11 bases remaining between them. CDR3 size: 13 residues. The germline V gene encodes CDR1 MNHNS and CDR2 SASEGT. CDR3: CASTLTDNYGYTF. For the CDR3, the DNA is TGTGCCAGCACCTTGACAGACAACTATGGCTACACCTTC.

CDR3 sequence reads: CASSQNGGSGQPQHF. The CDR3 DNA sequence: TGCGCCAGCAGCCAAAACGGGGGGTCGGGTCAGCCCCAGCATTTT. This sequence joins TRBV4-3 and TRBJ1-5, with a possible D match to TRBD1 (5 bases). V shed 2 bases and J shed 6 bases, with 14 bases lying between them. Per the germline V gene, CDR1 is LGHNA and CDR2 is YSLEER. The CDR3 loop spans 15 amino acids.

Details on this clone: Since the CDR3 does not end with the conserved phenylalanine or tryptophan, this likely comes from a read error. The limits of the CDR3 on the DNA are not certain, so only TCRdb's listed CDR3 is given. This chain links TRBV21-1 with TRBJ1-1; TRBD1 is the table's D call and was not checked against the DNA. TRBV21-1 is a pseudogene. The CDR3 totals 10 residues, both ends included. This CDR3 is CASRSYRGRS.

V is TRBV11-2 and J is TRBJ1-1; TRBD1 aligns across 8 bases. CDR1 is SGHAT and CDR2 is FQNNGV in the germline V gene. The CDR3 totals 14 residues. The V gene end was trimmed by 6 bases and the J gene end by 4 bases; junction bases not matched to a gene: 7. The CDR3 region has the DNA TGTGCCAGCAGGTCGACAGGGGCTGGCACTGAAGCTTTCTTT. Amino acid sequence: CASRSTGAGTEAFF.

V usage is TRBV9 and J usage is TRBJ2-5, with D possibly TRBD2 on 6 matching bases. The germline V gene encodes CDR1 SGDLS and CDR2 YYNGEE. The CDR3 covers 14 residues. Between the trimmed V and J ends, which lost 0 bases and 5 bases, there was a span of 11 bases. This CDR3 reads CASSVGRAGETQYF. The CDR3 DNA sequence: TGTGCCAGCAGCGTAGGGAGGGCAGGGGAGACCCAGTACTTC. Full variable domain (rest looked up from reference TRBV9 and TRBJ2-5): DSGVTQTPKHLITATGQRVTLRCSPRSGDLSVYWYQQSLDQGLQFLIQYYNGEERAKGNILERFSAQQFPDLHSELNLSSLELGDSALYFCASSVGRAGETQYFGPGTRLLVL.